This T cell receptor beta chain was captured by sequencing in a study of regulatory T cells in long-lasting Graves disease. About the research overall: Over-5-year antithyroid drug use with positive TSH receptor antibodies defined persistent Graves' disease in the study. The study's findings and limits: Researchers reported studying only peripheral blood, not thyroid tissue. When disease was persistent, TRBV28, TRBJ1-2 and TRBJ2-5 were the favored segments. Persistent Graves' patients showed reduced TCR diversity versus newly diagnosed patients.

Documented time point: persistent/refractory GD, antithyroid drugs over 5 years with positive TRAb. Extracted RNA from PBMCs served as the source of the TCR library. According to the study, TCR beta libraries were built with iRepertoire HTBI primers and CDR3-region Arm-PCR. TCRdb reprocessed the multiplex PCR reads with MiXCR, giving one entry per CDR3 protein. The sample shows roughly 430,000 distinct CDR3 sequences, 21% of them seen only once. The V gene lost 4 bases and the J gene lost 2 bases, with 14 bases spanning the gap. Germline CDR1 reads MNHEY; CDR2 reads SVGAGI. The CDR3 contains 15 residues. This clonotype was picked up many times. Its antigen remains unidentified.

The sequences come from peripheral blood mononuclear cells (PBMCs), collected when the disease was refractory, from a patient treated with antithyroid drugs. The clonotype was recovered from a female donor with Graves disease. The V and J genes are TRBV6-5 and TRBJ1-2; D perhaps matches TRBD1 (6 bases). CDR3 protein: CASSSPRTANYGYTF. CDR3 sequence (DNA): TGTGCCAGCAGTTCACCCCGGACAGCGAACTATGGCTACACCTTC.